These T cell receptor beta chains were read from a single sample in a study of CD8+ T cells in alopecia areata. Sequencing was performed with immunoSEQ multiplex PCR; in TCRdb, only in-frame clones are kept and a portion is missing. The sample holds 98,000 or so clones, about 50% seen once. Sample: NKG2D-low CD8+ T cells sorted from blood. The receptor set was obtained from a human donor with alopecia areata. The CDR3 runs from the conserved cysteine through the conserved F or W. Each record gives: clone size, D gene, V gene, J gene, CDR3 protein, CDR3 DNA. A D gene is named only where the DNA matches it firmly. Expanded clones are given a class, and other clones once, few, many or no size at all.

size: once; D: .; V: TRBV11-2; J: TRBJ2-3; CDR3: CASSEARRSTDTQYF; DNA: TGTGCCAGCAGCGAAGCCCGGAGGAGCACAGATACGCAGTATTTT
size: few; D: .; V: TRBV9; J: TRBJ2-7; CDR3: CASSVGVGELMYEQYF; DNA: TGTGCCAGCAGCGTTGGAGTGGGAGAATTAATGTACGAGCAGTACTTC
size: .; D: TRBD1; V: TRBV19; J: TRBJ2-1; CDR3: CASSIAGQGSSEQFF; DNA: TGTGCCAGTAGTATAGCTGGACAGGGCTCTAGTGAGCAGTTCTTC
size: .; D: .; V: TRBV6-5; J: TRBJ2-7; CDR3: CASSRDTGSYEQYF; DNA: TGTGCCAGCAGTAGGGATACAGGCTCCTACGAGCAGTACTTC
size: .; D: .; V: TRBV7-9; J: TRBJ1-1; CDR3: CASSGVEAFF; DNA: TGTGCCAGCAGCGGGGTGGAAGCTTTCTTT
size: .; D: .; V: TRBV7-9; J: TRBJ2-1; CDR3: CASSPVFDEQFF; DNA: TGTGCCAGCAGCCCAGTTTTCGATGAGCAGTTCTTC
size: few; D: .; V: TRBV4-1; J: TRBJ2-7; CDR3: CASSQDVREAYEQYF; DNA: TGCGCCAGCAGCCAAGATGTCAGGGAAGCCTACGAGCAGTACTTC
size: once; D: .; V: TRBV30; J: TRBJ2-1; CDR3: CAWTKSSYNEQFF; DNA: TGTGCCTGGACTAAAAGCTCCTACAATGAGCAGTTCTTC
size: .; D: .; V: TRBV7-9; J: TRBJ2-7; CDR3: CASSIADGAYEQYF; DNA: TGTGCCAGCAGCATAGCGGACGGAGCCTACGAGCAGTACTTC
size: few; D: .; V: TRBV12-5; J: TRBJ1-1; CDR3: CASGPRTGNTEAFF; DNA: TGTGCTAGTGGTCCTAGGACGGGGAACACTGAAGCTTTCTTT
size: .; D: .; V: TRBV28; J: TRBJ2-3; CDR3: CASSLEGRPLVLDTQYF; DNA: TGTGCCAGCAGTTTGGAGGGCCGACCTCTGGTATTAGATACGCAGTATTTT
size: .; D: .; V: TRBV27; J: TRBJ2-1; CDR3: CASSSKSSYNEQFF; DNA: TGTGCCAGCAGTTCCAAGAGCTCCTACAATGAGCAGTTCTTC
size: few; D: TRBD1; V: TRBV19; J: TRBJ2-1; CDR3: CASSSWGTGRYNEQFF; DNA: TGTGCCAGTAGTAGTTGGGGGACAGGGCGTTACAATGAGCAGTTCTTC
size: .; D: .; V: TRBV27; J: TRBJ2-5; CDR3: CASTSYARGQETQYF; DNA: TGTGCCAGCACCTCTTACGCTAGGGGACAAGAGACCCAGTACTTC
size: .; D: .; V: TRBV5-6; J: TRBJ2-1; CDR3: CASSYPTEPNEQFF; DNA: TGTGCCAGCAGCTACCCCACAGAGCCCAATGAGCAGTTCTTC
size: .; D: .; V: TRBV6-5; J: TRBJ2-1; CDR3: CASSLSGLPGNEQFF; DNA: TGTGCCAGCAGTCTTAGCGGACTTCCAGGGAATGAGCAGTTCTTC
size: .; D: .; V: TRBV7-6; J: TRBJ2-2; CDR3: CASSPGGTNTGELFF; DNA: TGTGCCAGCAGCCCAGGAGGGACGAACACCGGGGAGCTGTTTTTT
size: .; D: .; V: TRBV5-1; J: TRBJ2-1; CDR3: CASSLYRNDEQFF; DNA: TGCGCCAGCAGCTTATACAGGAACGATGAGCAGTTCTTC
size: .; D: .; V: TRBV27; J: TRBJ1-1; CDR3: CASSLTTGNTEAFF; DNA: TGTGCCAGCAGTTTAACGACAGGGAACACTGAAGCTTTCTTT
size: .; D: .; V: TRBV27; J: TRBJ1-1; CDR3: CASSFTLNTEAFF; DNA: TGTGCCAGCAGTTTCACCTTGAACACTGAAGCTTTCTTT
size: .; D: .; V: TRBV5-1; J: TRBJ2-3; CDR3: CASSLALVETDTQYF; DNA: TGCGCCAGCAGCTTGGCTCTGGTGGAGACAGATACGCAGTATTTT